This TCR beta chain was found in a study of cytomegalovirus exposure and HLA in healthy donors. General study findings and limits: Among TCR beta chains of equal frequency, HLA-associated ones were more clonally expanded in a later analysis. In a later analysis, TCR beta V- and J-gene trimming showed a link to a missense DCLRE1C variant. The listing of fewer than 200 TCR beta chains classed them as cytomegalovirus-associated.

Use of 60 Vbeta and 13 Jbeta primers characterized the PCR. Per the original methods: It was a later analysis that counted approximately 81 million unique TCR beta chains, of which roughly 11 million were shared. TCRdb's table, derived via immunoSEQ multiplex PCR, lists solely in-frame clones and lacks some. D and trimming were read from the DNA, whereas the V and J calls and clone size are those reported in that table. The sample has 200,000 or so clones; roughly 80% are singletons. Concerning this clone: Its antigen is unidentified.

The CDR3 length is 14 residues. Germline CDR1 is LNHDA and CDR2 is SQIVND (reference sequence). Trimming left V 3 bases short and J 10 bases short, with 16 bases between. The receptor was isolated from a woman between 25 and 40 years old in good health and CMV-seropositive. The chain is built from TRBV19 and TRBJ1-5; D is undetermined. The specimen was PBMCs. CDR3 DNA: TGTGCCAGTAGTATCCGCAGGCCCGATGAACCCCAGCATTTT. It encodes CASSIRRPDEPQHF.